A selection of T cell receptor beta chains follows, all from one sample in a study of Graves' ophthalmopathy and Graves' hyperthyroidism. TCRdb itself ran the multiplex PCR reads through MiXCR, one entry per CDR3 protein. The data hold roughly 400,000 distinct CDR3 sequences, with roughly 15% observed a single time. The specimen was peripheral blood. Source of these receptors: an adult woman with stable Graves' hyperthyroidism. The CDR3 runs from the conserved cysteine through the conserved F or W. The D gene is left open where the match is weak. The size of a clone is reported for some rows only, either as once, few or many, or as a class for expanded clones.

j_call	clone_size	d_call	v_call	cdr3_nt	cdr3_aa
TRBJ2-5	many	-	TRBV10-2	TGCGCCAGCAGTGACTACCAAGGGGGGCAAGGGGAGACCCAGTACTTC	CASSDYQGGQGETQYF
TRBJ1-3	-	TRBD1	TRBV6-5	TGTGCCAGCAGTTACGGGCAGGGGGCCCCCTCTGGAAACACCATATATTTT	CASSYGQGAPSGNTIYF
TRBJ2-7	-	-	TRBV18	TGTGCCAGCTCACCAATGGGGGACTACGAGCAGTACTTC	CASSPMGDYEQYF
TRBJ2-7	many	TRBD2	TRBV5-1	TGCGCCAGCAGCGCCGGACTAGCGGGAGTGAACGAGCAGTACTTC	CASSAGLAGVNEQYF
TRBJ2-7	few	TRBD2	TRBV19	TGTGCCAGTAGTGGTAGATACGGACTAGCGGGAAACTACGAGCAGTACTTC	CASSGRYGLAGNYEQYF
TRBJ1-1	-	TRBD1	TRBV11-1	TGTGCCAGCAGCGCAGGGGCAGGGGGCACGAACACTGAAGCTTTCTTT	CASSAGAGGTNTEAFF
TRBJ2-7	many	TRBD1	TRBV29-1	TGCAGCATCAACTTACCTACAGGGGGCAACGAGCAGTACTTC	CSINLPTGGNEQYF
TRBJ1-6	many	-	TRBV12-3/TRBV12-4	TGTGCCAGCAGCCTAGGGCGCAGCTCCTATAATTCACCCCTCCACTTT	CASSLGRSSYNSPLHF
TRBJ1-1	many	TRBD1	TRBV12-3/TRBV12-4	TGTGCCAGCAGTCCTCGCGCAGAGACAGGGAGGGGAGCAGCTTTCTTT	CASSPRAETGRGAAFF
TRBJ2-5	many	-	TRBV13	TGTGCCAGCAGCTTACGCGGGTCAAACAAAGAGACCCAGTACTTC	CASSLRGSNKETQYF
TRBJ2-5	-	TRBD2	TRBV7-2	TGTGTGCGCAGCTTAGCGGCCGGGGATAGCGGGTTCACTTTTTGGCAAGAGACCCAGTACTTC	CVRSLAAGDSGFTFWQETQYF
TRBJ1-1	many	-	TRBV20-1	TGCAGTGCTAGACAGCCCCTTAGTGGGGCTGTACGGGGAGGTGAAGCTTTCTTT	CSARQPLSGAVRGGEAFF
TRBJ2-7	-	-	TRBV20-1	TGCAGTGCTCAGGGACAAAGCTCCTACGAGCAGTACTTC	CSAQGQSSYEQYF
TRBJ2-5	many	-	TRBV5-1	TGCGCCAGCAAGTTCGGGGCATCTCAAGAGACCCAGTACTTC	CASKFGASQETQYF
TRBJ1-1	many	-	TRBV6-5	TGTGCCAGCAGTTACCGTGATCCACAAGAGACTGAAGCTTTCTTT	CASSYRDPQETEAFF
TRBJ2-7	many	-	TRBV12-3/TRBV12-4	TGTGCCAGCAGCCTGCTAAGTCGGCAGTACTTC	CASSLLSRQYF
TRBJ2-5	many	TRBD2	TRBV6-2/TRBV6-3	TGTGCCAGCAGACAACCCACGGGGGGCCAAGAGACCCAGTACTTC	CASRQPTGGQETQYF
TRBJ2-2	many	-	TRBV4-1	TGCGCCAGCAGCCAAGATCAGCTCACCGGGGAGCTGTTTTTT	CASSQDQLTGELFF
TRBJ2-4	many	-	TRBV6-1	TGTGCCAGCAGTGAGGGACTGGGGGCCAAAAACATTCAGTACTTC	CASSEGLGAKNIQYF
TRBJ2-7	many	-	TRBV7-2	TGTGCCAGCAGCCATCCCAGTGGCATCGCCTACGAGCAGTACTTC	CASSHPSGIAYEQYF
TRBJ1-2	-	-	TRBV6-5	TGTGCCAGCAGTTACATAGACAGGGGCTACACCTTC	CASSYIDRGYTF
TRBJ2-7	many	TRBD1	TRBV12-5	TGTGCTAGTGGTTTAGGGGGGACAGGCGGACCCTACGAGCAGTACTTC	CASGLGGTGGPYEQYF
TRBJ1-1	many	-	TRBV6-1	TGTGCCAGCAGTGAACTGTGGCAAATGAACACTGAAGCTTTCTTT	CASSELWQMNTEAFF
TRBJ2-5	many	-	TRBV20-1	TGCAGTGCTACTAGGGGAACTCAAGAGACCCAGTACTTC	CSATRGTQETQYF
TRBJ2-7	many	-	TRBV6-1	TGTGCCAGCAGTCAGAGACAGGCGATTAACGAGCAGTACTTC	CASSQRQAINEQYF
TRBJ1-1	-	-	TRBV29-1	TGCAGCGTCCCACAACACTCAGACAGGAACACTGAAGCTTTCTTT	CSVPQHSDRNTEAFF
TRBJ1-6	many	-	TRBV15	TGTGCCACCAGCAGCCGTTCTGCTATTCACGATAATTCACCCCTCCACTTT	CATSSRSAIHDNSPLHF
TRBJ2-6	few	-	TRBV30	TGTGCTCGTGGGTTGGGGTTTGGGCCTGGGGCCAACGTCCTGACTTTC	CARGLGFGPGANVLTF
TRBJ2-2	few	-	TRBV6-5	TGTGCCAGCAGTTACTCGAGGAGGGGCCGGAGCACCGGGGAGCTGTTTTTT	CASSYSRRGRSTGELFF
TRBJ1-6	many	-	TRBV27	TGTGCCAGCAGTTGGACAGCCGGGCATAATTCACCCCTCCACTTT	CASSWTAGHNSPLHF
TRBJ1-2	many	-	TRBV4-2	TGTGCCAGCAGCCAAGATCGCACCCAGGGATCCGGCTACACCTTC	CASSQDRTQGSGYTF
TRBJ2-7	-	-	TRBV11-1	TGTGCCAGCAGCTGGACAGTATCCTACGGTCAGTACTTC	CASSWTVSYGQYF
TRBJ1-2	many	-	TRBV27	TGTGCCAGCAGTTTATCGTCCCTCGGGCAGCGCTACACCTTC	CASSLSSLGQRYTF
TRBJ1-6	many	-	TRBV6-1	TGTGCCAGCAGCCCCGGGGGGGCGAACAATTCACCCCTCCACTTT	CASSPGGANNSPLHF
TRBJ2-2	-	TRBD2	TRBV12-3/TRBV12-4	TGTGCCAGCAGTCTACGTGGGGGGGTAGAGCTGTTTTTT	CASSLRGGVELFF
TRBJ1-2	many	-	TRBV28	TGTGCCAGCAGTTTACGGGGAGCGCCAAGTAACCCTTTTCCTTGGTTC	CASSLRGAPSNPFPWF
TRBJ1-5	-	TRBD1	TRBV3-1	TGTGCCAGCAGCCAGGGACAGGACCCCTATAGCAATCAGCCCCAGCATTTT	CASSQGQDPYSNQPQHF
TRBJ2-5	many	-	TRBV19	TGTGCCAGTAGCCAGGTTGAACAAGAGACCCAGTACTTC	CASSQVEQETQYF
TRBJ1-1	few	-	TRBV6-5	TGTGCCAGCAGTTCCGGACTGGGAAACACTGACGCTTTCTTT	CASSSGLGNTDAFF
TRBJ1-1	many	-	TRBV30	TGTGCCTGGAGTGTAAAGGGTTTCAGAACTGAAGCTTTCTTT	CAWSVKGFRTEAFF
TRBJ2-6	few	-	TRBV3-1	TGTGCCAGCAGCCAAGCGGGAGTGGCTGGGGCCAACGTCCTGACTTTC	CASSQAGVAGANVLTF
TRBJ1-1	many	-	TRBV29-1	TGCAGCCTCCGGGACAAATCTATGAACACTGAAGCTTTCTTT	CSLRDKSMNTEAFF
TRBJ2-7	-	-	TRBV20-1	TGCAGTGGGATGGGACACGGGGACTACGAGCAGTACTTC	CSGMGHGDYEQYF
TRBJ2-5	many	-	TRBV5-6	TGTGCCAGCAGCTTGGAGCAGGGGCGAGGGGAGACCCAGTACTTC	CASSLEQGRGETQYF
TRBJ2-5	many	TRBD2	TRBV11-2	TGTGCCAGCAGCCCGACCGGGACTAGCGGGGACCAAGAGACCCAGTACTTC	CASSPTGTSGDQETQYF
TRBJ2-7	-	-	TRBV4-2	TGTGCCAGCAGCCAAGAAGGGGGCGGGGAGTTTCGCTACGAGCAGTACTTC	CASSQEGGGEFRYEQYF
TRBJ1-3	-	-	TRBV6-1	TGTGCCAGCAGAGCCGACACGTCTGGAAACACCATATATTTT	CASRADTSGNTIYF